This TCR beta chain was sequenced for a study of T cells in localized non-small cell lung cancer. General study points: In the blood, greater T cell density corresponded to longer overall survival. Appearance in adjacent lung was seen for a median approximately 58 of the top 100 tumor clones. Owing to sequencing of a solitary tumor region, heterogeneity cannot be discounted. Uninvolved adjacent lung showed higher T cell clonality than tumor.

Germline CDR1 PRHDT, CDR2 FYEKMQ (reference sequence). CDR3 length equals 17 residues. Unmatched junction bases numbered 15, after V lost 4 bases and J lost 7 bases. Sequencing was performed with immunoSEQ multiplex PCR; in TCRdb, only in-frame clones are kept and a portion is missing. The repertoire holds about 41,000 clones, with about 83% as singletons. As for this clone: Its antigen remains unknown.

The source material was PBMCs, sampled before any cancer treatment. The origin of this receptor is a man aged 35 to 70 with stage II lung adenocarcinoma. The chain is built from TRBV13 and TRBJ2-5, with 10 bases aligning to TRBD2. This CDR3 reads CASSSTQWTSGMGTQYF. The CDR3, as DNA: TGTGCCAGCAGCTCCACACAATGGACTAGCGGCATGGGGACCCAGTACTTC.